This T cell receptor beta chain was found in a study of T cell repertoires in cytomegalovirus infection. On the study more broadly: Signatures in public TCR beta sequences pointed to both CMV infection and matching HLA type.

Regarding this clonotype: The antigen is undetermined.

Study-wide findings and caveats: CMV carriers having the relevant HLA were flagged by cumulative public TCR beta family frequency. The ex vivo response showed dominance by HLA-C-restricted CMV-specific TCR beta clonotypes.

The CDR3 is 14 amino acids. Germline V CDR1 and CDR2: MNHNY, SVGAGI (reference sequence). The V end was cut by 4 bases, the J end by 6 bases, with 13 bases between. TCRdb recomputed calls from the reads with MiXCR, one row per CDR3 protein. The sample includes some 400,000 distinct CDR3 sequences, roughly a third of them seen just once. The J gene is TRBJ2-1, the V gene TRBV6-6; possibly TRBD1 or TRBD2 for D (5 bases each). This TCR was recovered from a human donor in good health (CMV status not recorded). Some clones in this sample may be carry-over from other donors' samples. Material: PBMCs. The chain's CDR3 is CASSWGTLVNEQFF. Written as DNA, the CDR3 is TGTGCCAGCAGTTGGGGGACCCTCGTCAATGAGCAGTTCTTC.